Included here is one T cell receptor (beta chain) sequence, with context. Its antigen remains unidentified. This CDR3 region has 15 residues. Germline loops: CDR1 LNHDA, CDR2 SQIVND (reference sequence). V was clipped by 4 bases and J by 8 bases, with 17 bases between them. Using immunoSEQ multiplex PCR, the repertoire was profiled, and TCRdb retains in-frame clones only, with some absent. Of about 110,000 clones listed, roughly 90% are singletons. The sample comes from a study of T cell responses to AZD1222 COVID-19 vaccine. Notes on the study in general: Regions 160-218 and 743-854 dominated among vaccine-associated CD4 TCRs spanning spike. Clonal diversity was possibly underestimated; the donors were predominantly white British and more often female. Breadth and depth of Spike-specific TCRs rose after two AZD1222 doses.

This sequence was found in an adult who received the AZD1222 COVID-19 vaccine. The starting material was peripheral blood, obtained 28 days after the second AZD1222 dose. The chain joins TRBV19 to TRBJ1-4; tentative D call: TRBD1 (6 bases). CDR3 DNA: TGTGCCAGTAGTAATAAACAGGGAGGACGCGAAAAACTGTTTTTT. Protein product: CASSNKQGGREKLFF.